This T cell receptor beta chain was sequenced in a study of T cells expressing NK-cell markers. Study context: The eight sequenced donors comprised seven who were HCMV-seropositive and one who was seronegative.

This CDR3 is 14 amino acids long. TCRdb re-called the 5' RACE reads and gives one entry per CDR3 protein, without DNA. The sample has 500,000 to 700,000 distinct CDR3 sequences. This receptor was identified in a man aged 18-30 years in good health. This chain joins TRBV12-3 or TRBV12-4 and TRBJ1-4. Specimen: blood T cells: a sorted CD56 or NKG2C T cell subset, CD4+ or CD8+ T cells, or bulk PBMC T cells (not recorded which). The CDR3 region is CASRTGIVDEKLFF.